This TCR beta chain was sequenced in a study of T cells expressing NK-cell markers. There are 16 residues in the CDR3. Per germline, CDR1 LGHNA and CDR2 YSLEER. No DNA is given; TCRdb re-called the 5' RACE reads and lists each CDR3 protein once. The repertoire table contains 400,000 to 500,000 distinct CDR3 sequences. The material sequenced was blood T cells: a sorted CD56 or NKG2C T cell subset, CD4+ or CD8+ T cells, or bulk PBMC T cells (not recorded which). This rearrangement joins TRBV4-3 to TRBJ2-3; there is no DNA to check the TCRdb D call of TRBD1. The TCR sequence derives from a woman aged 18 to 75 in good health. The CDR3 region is CASSQEPPGGVDTQYF.